Listed below are T cell receptor beta chains from one sample, sequenced in a study of cytomegalovirus exposure and HLA in healthy donors. Libraries were prepared by immunoSEQ multiplex PCR; TCRdb keeps only in-frame clonotypes and omits some of them. In all, the sample yields around 31,000 clones. Specimen: PBMCs. The receptors derive from a young man in good health and CMV-seronegative. The CDR3 runs from the conserved cysteine through the conserved F or W. For some rows the clone size is stated as once, few or many, or as a class when expanded; others skip it.

clone size: -
J gene: TRBJ2-7
V gene: TRBV27
CDR3 protein: CASSDIRDRHLEQYF

clone size: -
J gene: TRBJ1-6
V gene: TRBV19
CDR3 protein: CASSITGRNSPLHF

clone size: -
J gene: TRBJ1-2
V gene: TRBV6-5
CDR3 protein: CASSYSWTGDYYGYTF

clone size: -
J gene: TRBJ1-2
V gene: TRBV5-1
CDR3 protein: CASSLGTGRYGYTF

clone size: -
J gene: TRBJ2-3
V gene: TRBV6-6
CDR3 protein: CASSPGQSSDTQYF

clone size: -
J gene: TRBJ1-4
V gene: TRBV6-5
CDR3 protein: CASGGEAAGEKLFF

clone size: -
J gene: TRBJ2-3
V gene: TRBV7-6
CDR3 protein: CASRQGSSTDTQYF

clone size: -
J gene: TRBJ2-5
V gene: TRBV7-2
CDR3 protein: CASSPGQLAGAMGETQYF

clone size: -
J gene: TRBJ2-2
V gene: TRBV7-2
CDR3 protein: CASSAVGEGELFF

clone size: -
J gene: TRBJ2-7
V gene: TRBV5-6
CDR3 protein: CASSLFYEQYF

clone size: -
J gene: TRBJ1-5
V gene: TRBV2
CDR3 protein: CASTGRGGQPQHF

clone size: -
J gene: TRBJ2-3
V gene: TRBV5-1
CDR3 protein: CASSLEGLAGGPRDTQYF

clone size: -
J gene: TRBJ1-3
V gene: TRBV10-1
CDR3 protein: CASRKGGGDNTIYF

clone size: -
J gene: TRBJ1-5
V gene: TRBV19
CDR3 protein: CASSISSGMVQPQHF

clone size: -
J gene: TRBJ2-2
V gene: TRBV5-1
CDR3 protein: CASSLPPGLAGTGELFF

clone size: -
J gene: TRBJ2-1
V gene: TRBV11-3
CDR3 protein: CASSLGLAGVGEQFF

clone size: -
J gene: TRBJ1-5
V gene: TRBV2
CDR3 protein: CASSGVQGDQPQHF

clone size: -
J gene: TRBJ1-1
V gene: TRBV6-5
CDR3 protein: CASRARRGDTEDFF

clone size: -
J gene: TRBJ1-6
V gene: TRBV5-1
CDR3 protein: CASSKLPGQGDSPLHF

clone size: -
J gene: TRBJ2-7
V gene: TRBV7-2
CDR3 protein: CASSWDRGEQYF

clone size: medium-sized
J gene: TRBJ2-1
V gene: TRBV6-4
CDR3 protein: CASSDTGGSYNEQFF

clone size: -
J gene: TRBJ2-3
V gene: TRBV6-5
CDR3 protein: CASSTADTQYF

clone size: -
J gene: TRBJ1-6
V gene: TRBV7-9
CDR3 protein: CASSPGTDYNSPLHF

clone size: -
J gene: TRBJ2-5
V gene: TRBV6-5
CDR3 protein: CASSYSGTLETQYF

clone size: -
J gene: TRBJ2-3
V gene: TRBV25-1
CDR3 protein: CASSEKGLAGDTQYF

clone size: -
J gene: TRBJ1-5
V gene: TRBV5-4
CDR3 protein: CASRLTRQGFHQPQHF

clone size: -
J gene: TRBJ2-1
V gene: TRBV9
CDR3 protein: CASSVAPDRAREQFF

clone size: -
J gene: TRBJ2-3
V gene: TRBV28
CDR3 protein: CASSLFNRGSRFTDTQYF

clone size: -
J gene: TRBJ2-7
V gene: TRBV25-1
CDR3 protein: CASSGKAGSSYEQYF

clone size: -
J gene: TRBJ2-5
V gene: TRBV30
CDR3 protein: CAWTNSETQYF

clone size: -
J gene: TRBJ2-5
V gene: TRBV6-4
CDR3 protein: CASSETSGGAETQYF

clone size: -
J gene: TRBJ2-5
V gene: TRBV11-2
CDR3 protein: CASSYPGQETQYF

clone size: -
J gene: TRBJ2-3
V gene: TRBV5-4
CDR3 protein: CASSWLGGGGTDTQYF

clone size: -
J gene: TRBJ1-6
V gene: TRBV19
CDR3 protein: CASSILGTGNSPLHF

clone size: -
J gene: TRBJ2-1
V gene: TRBV6-4
CDR3 protein: CASSVALAGTYNEQFF

clone size: -
J gene: TRBJ2-1
V gene: TRBV19
CDR3 protein: CASSQSGGKEEQFF

clone size: -
J gene: TRBJ1-2
V gene: TRBV6-6
CDR3 protein: CASLRGGFYGYTF

clone size: -
J gene: TRBJ2-5
V gene: TRBV7-2
CDR3 protein: CASSLQIQETQYF

clone size: -
J gene: TRBJ2-1
V gene: TRBV28
CDR3 protein: CASSLSAVNEQFF

clone size: -
J gene: TRBJ1-5
V gene: TRBV5-1
CDR3 protein: CASSMDRASYQPQHF

clone size: -
J gene: TRBJ2-2
V gene: TRBV5-1
CDR3 protein: CASSFTGTGVTGELFF

clone size: -
J gene: TRBJ2-3
V gene: TRBV19
CDR3 protein: CASSIGPSGRFTDTQYF

clone size: -
J gene: TRBJ1-2
V gene: TRBV27
CDR3 protein: CASRPTGIYGYTF